Each of the 22 T cell receptor beta chains below was sequenced from the same sample in a study of T-cell memory formation after mild COVID-19. Via MiXCR, TCRdb re-called the 5' RACE reads, giving one row per CDR3 protein. The sample carries approximately 260,000 distinct CDR3 sequences, about a sixth recorded once. Sequenced sample: PBMCs or a T cell subset sorted from them (not recorded which). These receptors were collected from a man younger than 35 who had mild COVID-19 (a few samples of this study predate the infection). Cell type and time point are not known.

The CDR3 is CASSDRTGVGNTIYF. The CDR3 DNA reads TGCGCCAGCAGCGACCGGACAGGGGTCGGCAACACCATATATTTT. The chain combines TRBV5-1 with TRBJ1-3; 9 bases match TRBD1. CDR1 and CDR2 (germline): SGHRS, YFSETQ. The CDR3 has 15 residues. J was trimmed by 7 bases and V by 4 bases; bases with no gene match: 9. Variable domain in full (rest from reference TRBV5-1 and TRBJ1-3): KAGVTQTPRYLIKTRGQQVTLSCSPISGHRSVSWYQQTPGQGLQFLFEYFSETQRNKGNFPGRFSGRQFSNSRSEMNVSTLELGDSALYLCASSDRTGVGNTIYFGEGSWLTVV.

The chain uses TRBV6-2 or TRBV6-3 and TRBJ2-5; no clear D. Trimming took 6 bases from V and 7 from J, leaving 9 bases between them. From germline, CDR1 is MNHEY and CDR2 SVGEGT. CDR3 length: 11 amino acids. CDR3 nucleotides: TGTGCCAGCAGCCGCGAAGGGACCCAGTACTTC. As protein: CASSREGTQYF.

The sample holds a few counts of this clonotype. V and J are TRBV7-8 and TRBJ1-5, with D hard to call. V was pared by 5 bases and J by 3 bases, with 14 bases between. This CDR3 has 15 residues. Germline CDR1 is SGHVS and CDR2 is FQNEAQ. CDR3 region: CASSERVGHNQPQHF. CDR3 nucleotides: TGTGCCAGCAGCGAACGAGTAGGCCACAATCAGCCCCAGCATTTT.

The chain joins TRBV2 to TRBJ1-5; TRBD1 matches at 9 bases. This CDR3 has 14 residues. Trimming cost V 0 bases and J 6 bases; bases outside gene matches: 0. Germline V CDR1 and CDR2: SNHLY, FYNNEI. The CDR3 region has the DNA TGTGCCAGCAGTGAAGCGACAGGGGGTCAGCCCCAGCATTTT. It specifies CASSEATGGQPQHF. The whole variable domain, filled in from reference TRBV2 and TRBJ1-5, reads EPEVTQTPSHQVTQMGQEVILRCVPISNHLYFYWYRQILGQKVEFLVSFYNNEISEKSEIFDDQFSVERPDGSNFTLKIRSTKLEDSAMYFCASSEATGGQPQHFGDGTRLSIL.

This chain joins TRBV5-1 and TRBJ2-5; D possibly corresponds to TRBD2 (6 bases). The length of the CDR3 is 13 residues. Trimming removed 5 bases from V and 6 bases from J, with 14 bases in between. In germline, CDR1 is SGHRS, CDR2 YFSETQ. DNA for the CDR3: TGCGCCAGCAGACCCCCAGGGAGGCAGACCCAGTACTTC. This encodes CASRPPGRQTQYF.

This chain uses TRBV4-3 with TRBJ2-2; a possible D gene is TRBD2 (6 bases). Germline CDR1 is LGHNA and CDR2 is YSLEER. This CDR3 region has 15 residues. Trimming took 0 bases from V and 5 from J, leaving 10 bases between them. The CDR3: CASSQESAGTGELFF. CDR3 bases: TGCGCCAGCAGCCAAGAGTCCGCGGGGACCGGGGAGCTGTTTTTT.

The chain couples TRBV5-1 to TRBJ2-7; tentatively, D is TRBD2 (6 bases). Trimming took off 1 base at V and 3 bases at J, with 8 bases between the two ends. Per germline, CDR1 SGHRS and CDR2 YFSETQ. The CDR3 length is 13 residues. CDR3 in DNA: TGCGCCAGCAGCTTGTGGGGGGACTACGAGCAGTACTTC. It yields the protein CASSLWGDYEQYF.

This clonotype came up a few times. The chain joins TRBV9 to TRBJ1-1; D is unclear. Trimming shortened V by 4 bases and J by 4 bases, and 14 bases separated the two germline ends. The CDR3 contains 14 residues. From germline, CDR1 is SGDLS and CDR2 YYNGEE. CDR3 coding DNA: TGTGCCAGCAGCCCTACTAGAGGGAGCACTGAAGCTTTCTTT. Protein product: CASSPTRGSTEAFF.

The gene calls are TRBV3-1 and TRBJ1-2; TRBD1 aligns across 8 bases. The CDR3 covers 15 residues. CDR1 LGHDT and CDR2 YNNKEL come from the germline V gene (reference sequence). The ends lost 4 bases at V and 4 bases at J; junction bases unmatched: 8. CDR3 sequence (DNA): TGTGCCAGCAGCCTGACGGCCGGGACAGGCTATGGCTACACCTTC. It encodes CASSLTAGTGYGYTF. Full variable domain (missing parts from reference TRBV3-1 and TRBJ1-2): DTAVSQTPKYLVTQMGNDKSIKCEQNLGHDTMYWYKQDSKKFLKIMFSYNNKELIINETVPNRFSPKSPDKAHLNLHINSLELGDSAVYFCASSLTAGTGYGYTFGSGTRLTVV.

The CDR3 DNA is TGTGCCAGCAGCCGGGCCCGCTCAGGAGATACGCAGTATTTT. It translates to CASSRARSGDTQYF. The J gene is TRBJ2-3, the V gene TRBV21-1; the table's D gene call, TRBD2, was not cross checked with the DNA. TRBV21-1 is recorded as a pseudogene. CDR3 size: 14 residues.

This clonotype was detected ten times or more. V gene TRBV4-1 combines with J gene TRBJ2-5; no reliable D call. This CDR3 contains 12 residues. Trimming took off 4 bases at V and 4 bases at J, with 7 bases between the two ends. The germline gives CDR1 MGHRA, CDR2 YSYEKL. CDR3 sequence reads: CASSRVGETQYF. CDR3 DNA sequence: TGCGCCAGCAGCCGTGTAGGAGAGACCCAGTACTTC.

The chain couples TRBV6-1 to TRBJ2-7; unclear D gene. Trimming removed 7 bases at V and 1 base at J, with 5 bases between. The germline gives CDR1 MNHNS, CDR2 SASEGT. The CDR3 runs to 11 residues. The CDR3 DNA reads TGTGCCAGCATTTGGTCCTACGAGCAGTACGTC. Its protein is CASIWSYEQYV.

This chain uses TRBV7-9 with TRBJ1-1; D possibly corresponds to TRBD1 (6 bases). The length of the CDR3 is 14 residues. The V gene's germline CDR1 is SEHNR and CDR2 FQNEAQ (reference sequence). V was pared by 3 bases and J by 0 bases, with 8 bases between. The CDR3 coding sequence is TGTGCCAGCAGCTTTTACAGGGTGAACACTGAAGCTTTCTTT. Encoded protein: CASSFYRVNTEAFF.

The V call is TRBV7-9, the J call TRBJ2-7; unclear D gene. Trimming stripped 5 bases from V and 1 base from J, with 9 bases between. CDR3 length: 13 amino acids. Germline CDR1 SEHNR, CDR2 FQNEAQ (reference sequence). For the CDR3, the DNA is TGTGCCAGCAGCCTGCAAAATTCCTACGAGCAGTACGTC. It yields the protein CASSLQNSYEQYV.

This clonotype was found a few times. This chain joins TRBV5-1 and TRBJ2-2, with D unresolved. V gave up 1 base and J gave up 2 bases, with 9 bases separating them. This CDR3 has 15 residues. CDR1 is SGHRS, CDR2 YFSETQ, per germline. The CDR3, as DNA: TGCGCCAGCAGCTTGTCCAGAACCAACACCGGGGAGCTGTTTTTT. Protein product: CASSLSRTNTGELFF. Supplemented by reference TRBV5-1 and TRBJ2-2, the full variable domain reads KAGVTQTPRYLIKTRGQQVTLSCSPISGHRSVSWYQQTPGQGLQFLFEYFSETQRNKGNFPGRFSGRQFSNSRSEMNVSTLELGDSALYLCASSLSRTNTGELFFGEGSRLTVL.

V gene TRBV4-3 combines with J gene TRBJ2-2; the match to TRBD1 covers 9 bases. Germline CDR1 reads LGHNA; CDR2 reads YSLEER. V shed 0 bases and J 6 bases; nucleotides not matched to a gene: 5. The CDR3 has 16 residues. This chain's CDR3 is CASSQDPGQGSGELFF. DNA of the CDR3: TGCGCCAGCAGCCAAGATCCGGGACAGGGCTCCGGGGAGCTGTTTTTT.

CDR3 loop: CASADDWARQETQYF. In nucleotides, the CDR3 is TGCGCCAGCGCAGACGACTGGGCCCGCCAAGAGACCCAGTACTTC. V gene TRBV4-1 combines with J gene TRBJ2-5; D not resolved. The germline gives CDR1 MGHRA, CDR2 YSYEKL. Trimming took off 8 bases at V and 1 base at J, with 17 bases between the two ends. The length of the CDR3 is 15 residues.

In this sample, this clonotype turned up a few times. The V and J genes are TRBV7-9 and TRBJ2-7; D is undetermined. The CDR3 has 11 amino acids. Between the trimmed V and J ends, which lost 1 base and 7 bases, there was a span of 5 bases. Germline CDR1 is SEHNR and CDR2 is FQNEAQ (reference sequence). The CDR3 DNA follows: TGTGCCAGCAGCTTAGTACAGGAGCAGTACTTC. Translating gives CASSLVQEQYF.

The chain couples TRBV7-2 to TRBJ1-6; D ambiguous. The ends were cut back, 5 bases at V and 5 bases at J, with 16 bases in the middle. Per the germline V gene, CDR1 is SGHTA and CDR2 is FQGNSA. The CDR3 length is 16 residues. The CDR3 here is CASSPQPGINNSPLHF. The DNA of the CDR3 is TGTGCCAGCAGCCCGCAGCCTGGGATTAATAATTCACCCCTCCACTTT.

This clonotype was seen more than once but under ten times. The chain is built from TRBV5-5 and TRBJ2-3; D could derive from TRBD1 or TRBD2 (5 bases each). The CDR3 contains 16 residues. The germline gives CDR1 SGHKS, CDR2 YYEKEE (reference sequence). The V end lost 4 bases, the J end lost 4 bases, and 19 bases lay between the germline ends. The CDR3 DNA follows: TGTGCCAGCAGCCAGGCCCCTGGGGGAAACGCAGATACGCAGTATTTT. It encodes CASSQAPGGNADTQYF.

The chain links TRBV20-1 to TRBJ2-5, with 7 bases identical to TRBD2. V was clipped by 5 bases and J by 1 base; unmatched bases: 4. The CDR3 length is 13 residues. Germline CDR1 and CDR2: DFQATT and SNEGSKA (reference sequence). Written as DNA, the CDR3 is TGCAGTGCTCAGAGCGGGGCCCAAGAGACCCAGTACTTC. This translates into CSAQSGAQETQYF.

This clonotype was picked up many times. The rearrangement links TRBV7-9 to TRBJ2-1; 10 nucleotides line up with TRBD2. V was clipped by 5 bases and J by 4 bases; unmatched bases: 5. This CDR3 has 15 amino acids. Germline V gene lookup returns CDR1 SEHNR and CDR2 FQNEAQ (reference sequence). CDR3 protein: CASSPALAGYNEQFF. The DNA of the CDR3 is TGTGCCAGCAGCCCCGCACTAGCGGGGTACAATGAGCAGTTCTTC. Variable domain in full (rest from reference TRBV7-9 and TRBJ2-1): DTGVSQNPRHKITKRGQNVTFRCDPISEHNRLYWYRQTLGQGPEFLTYFQNEAQLEKSRLLSDRFSAERPKGSFSTLEIQRTEQGDSAMYLCASSPALAGYNEQFFGPGTRLTVL.